This TCR beta chain is drawn from a study of blood T cell repertoires in COVID-19. This CDR3 has 14 residues. Looked up from germline, CDR1 is MDHEN and CDR2 is SYDVKM. Unmatched junction bases numbered 8, after V lost 4 bases and J lost 7 bases. Clones were sequenced by immunoSEQ multiplex PCR, and TCRdb holds only the in-frame ones, with some missing. The repertoire holds 200,000 or so clones, about 88% seen once, with around 1.9% in the top ten. The J gene is TRBJ1-2, the V gene TRBV28, with 8 nucleotides matching TRBD1. This sequence was found in a man between 70 and 80 years old with active or convalescent COVID-19. Specimen: peripheral blood. In DNA form, the CDR3 reads TGTGCCAGCAGTTCTGGCAGGGGGCGAGGTGGCTACACCTTC. Translating gives CASSSGRGRGGYTF.